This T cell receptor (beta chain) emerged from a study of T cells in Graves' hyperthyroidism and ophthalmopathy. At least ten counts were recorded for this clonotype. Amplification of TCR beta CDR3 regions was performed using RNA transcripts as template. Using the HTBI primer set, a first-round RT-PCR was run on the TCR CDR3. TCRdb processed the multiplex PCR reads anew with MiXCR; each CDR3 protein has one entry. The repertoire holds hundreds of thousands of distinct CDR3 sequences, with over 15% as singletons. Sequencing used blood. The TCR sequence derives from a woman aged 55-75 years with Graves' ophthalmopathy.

CDR3 sequence: CASSGAATNQPQHF. The CDR3 nucleotides are TGTGCCAGCAGCGGGGCAGCGACCAATCAGCCCCAGCATTTT. The chain links TRBV11-3 to TRBJ1-5, with a tentative D call TRBD1 (5 bases). With 5 bases removed from V and 3 bases from J, the gap between germline ends came to 11 bases. Per the germline V gene, CDR1 is SGHNT and CDR2 is YENEEA. The CDR3 consists of 14 residues.